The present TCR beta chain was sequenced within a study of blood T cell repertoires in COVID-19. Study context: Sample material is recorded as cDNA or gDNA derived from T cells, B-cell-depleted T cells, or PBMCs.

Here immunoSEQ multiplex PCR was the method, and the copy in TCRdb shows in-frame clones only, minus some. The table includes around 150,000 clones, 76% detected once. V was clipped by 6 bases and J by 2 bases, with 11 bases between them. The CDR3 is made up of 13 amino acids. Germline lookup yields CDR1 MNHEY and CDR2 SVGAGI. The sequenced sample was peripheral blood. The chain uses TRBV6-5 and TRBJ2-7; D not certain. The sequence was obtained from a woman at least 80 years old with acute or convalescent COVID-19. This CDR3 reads CASRSTGTYEQYF. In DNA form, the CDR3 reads TGTGCCAGCAGGTCAACTGGTACCTACGAGCAGTACTTC.